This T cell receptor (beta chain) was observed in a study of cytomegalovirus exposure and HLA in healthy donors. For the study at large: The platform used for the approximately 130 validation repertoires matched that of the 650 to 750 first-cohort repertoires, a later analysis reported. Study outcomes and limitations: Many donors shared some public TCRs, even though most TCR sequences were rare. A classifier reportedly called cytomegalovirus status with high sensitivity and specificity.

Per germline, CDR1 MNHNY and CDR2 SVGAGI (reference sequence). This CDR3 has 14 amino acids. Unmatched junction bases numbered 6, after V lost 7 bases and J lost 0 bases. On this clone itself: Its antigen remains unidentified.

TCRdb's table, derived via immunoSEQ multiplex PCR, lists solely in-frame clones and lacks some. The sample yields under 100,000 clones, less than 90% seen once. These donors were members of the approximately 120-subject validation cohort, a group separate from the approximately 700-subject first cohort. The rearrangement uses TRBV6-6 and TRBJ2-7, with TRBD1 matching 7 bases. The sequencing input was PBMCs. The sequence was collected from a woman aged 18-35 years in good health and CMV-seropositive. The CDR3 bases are TGTGCCAGCATCGCGACAGGGCCCTCCTACGAGCAGTACTTC. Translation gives CASIATGPSYEQYF.